This TCR beta chain was sequenced during a study of early T cells in non-severe SARS-CoV-2 infection. Study background: Unsorted whole-blood RNA was sequenced in bulk, leaving chains unpaired. Regarding the study as a whole: Matches to VDJdb favored anti-spike CD8 responses and missed private and CD4 specificities.

Individually, cDNA molecules had unique molecular identifiers attached to them. TCRdb ran MiXCR on the 5' RACE reads and lists one entry per CDR3 protein. This sample has 90,000 or so distinct CDR3 sequences, with 15% found just once. Germline-derived CDR1 and CDR2 are MGHRA and YSYEKL. The ends were cut back, 3 bases at V and 8 bases at J, with 17 bases in the middle. CDR3 length: 15 residues. With regard to this clonotype: Its antigen is not known.

J is TRBJ2-1 and V is TRBV4-1, with D perhaps TRBD1 (5 bases). Sequenced: whole blood. The sequence derives from an adult who was a healthcare worker with PCR-confirmed SARS-CoV-2 infection or an uninfected control (not recorded which). CDR3 DNA sequence: TGCGCCAGCAGCCAGACAGCGACAGTGGATTATGAGCAGTTCTTC. Translated, it gives CASSQTATVDYEQFF.